The rows below give T cell receptor beta chains drawn from one sample of a study of T cells in Graves' hyperthyroidism and ophthalmopathy. TCRdb processed the multiplex PCR reads anew with MiXCR; each CDR3 protein has one entry. Among around 300,000 distinct CDR3 sequences, approximately 12% were seen once, and the ten largest hold almost 8%. The sequencing sample was made of blood. Receptors originate from a woman in her 30s with Graves' hyperthyroidism that later progressed to Graves' ophthalmopathy. The CDR3 runs from the conserved cysteine through the conserved F or W. The D gene is left open where the match is weak. Clone size, where shown, is once, few, many, or a class for clones that have expanded.

TRBD1,TRBV29-1,TRBJ1-1,15,many,CSVAAFGQANTEAFF,TGCAGCGTTGCGGCTTTCGGACAGGCAAACACTGAAGCTTTCTTT
-,TRBV4-2,TRBJ2-1,13,few,CASSQDPRGEQFF,TGTGCCAGCAGCCAAGATCCCAGAGGTGAGCAGTTCTTC
TRBD1,TRBV3-1,TRBJ1-1,17,few,CASSQEGQGNLGTEAFF,TGTGCCAGCAGCCAAGAGGGACAGGGGAACTTGGGCACTGAAGCTTTCTTT
TRBD2,TRBV5-6,TRBJ2-7,15,-,CASSFFGLAFLEEYF,TGTGCCAGCAGCTTCTTCGGACTAGCCTTTCTAGAGGAGTACTTC
-,TRBV6-1,TRBJ1-5,13,many,CASTGAPNQPQHF,TGTGCCAGCACCGGGGCACCCAATCAGCCCCAGCATTTT
TRBD2,TRBV7-9,TRBJ2-7,14,many,CASSLVVGGDEQYF,TGTGCCAGCAGCTTAGTCGTCGGGGGGGACGAGCAGTACTTC
-,TRBV27,TRBJ1-1,13,many,CASSLGDTLEAFF,TGTGCCAGCAGTTTAGGGGACACACTTGAAGCTTTCTTT
-,TRBV28,TRBJ2-7,13,many,CATRSGQPYEQYF,TGTGCCACCCGTTCGGGTCAACCCTACGAGCAGTACTTC
TRBD2,TRBV5-4,TRBJ2-5,17,-,CASSVQTLLGGGETQYF,TGTGCCAGCAGCGTGCAAACTCTGTTAGGCGGGGGGGAGACCCAGTACTTC
TRBD1,TRBV19,TRBJ1-5,15,many,CASKGQGGSNQPQHF,TGTGCCAGTAAGGGACAGGGGGGAAGCAATCAGCCCCAGCATTTT
-,TRBV2,TRBJ2-7,15,many,CASSEEQASSYEQYF,TGTGCCAGCAGTGAAGAACAGGCCTCCTCCTACGAGCAGTACTTC
-,TRBV3-1,TRBJ2-4,14,few,CASSASYGKNIQYF,TGTGCCAGCAGCGCCAGCTATGGCAAAAACATTCAGTACTTC
TRBD2,TRBV28,TRBJ2-3,17,-,CASSLGLAGVGTDTQYF,TGTGCCAGCAGTTTGGGACTAGCGGGGGTCGGCACAGATACGCAGTATTTT
TRBD2,TRBV5-1,TRBJ2-3,17,many,CASSLALLAVRTDTQYF,TGCGCCAGCAGCTTGGCTCTCCTAGCGGTACGCACAGATACGCAGTATTTT